This entry is about one T cell receptor beta chain. Its antigen is unknown. The data were obtained in a study of T cell responses to AZD1222 COVID-19 vaccine. Points from the study as a whole: Repertoire collection took place solely once the T cell response had peaked.

The CDR3 spans 17 residues. In germline, CDR1 is LNHNV, CDR2 YYDKDF (reference sequence). After removal of 0 bases from V and 2 bases from J, the junction contained 3 bases not matched to a gene. TCRdb keeps only in-frame clones here, not all; method: immunoSEQ multiplex PCR. Counted here are about 140,000 clones, around four fifths occurring once; the ten biggest clones make up over 3.5%. The gene calls are TRBV15 and TRBJ2-5; 13 bases map to TRBD2. The receptor was derived from an adult in good health. The sequencing here drew on peripheral blood, taken on day 0 of AZD1222 vaccination. CDR3 DNA sequence: TGTGCCACCAGCAGAGATCTGGGACTAGCGGGGCAAGAGACCCAGTACTTC. It is translated as CATSRDLGLAGQETQYF.